This T cell receptor beta chain was captured by sequencing in a study of T cell repertoires in cytomegalovirus infection. At the level of the study: In public TCR beta signatures, there were indications of both CMV infection and matching HLA type. Study-level findings and limits: There were HLA-C-restricted CMV-specific TCR beta clonotypes dominating the ex vivo response.

The V and J ends lost 4 bases and 1 base, in that order; junction bases with no gene match: 12. Germline assignment: CDR1 MGHRA and CDR2 YSYEKL. The CDR3 has 18 amino acids. TCRdb reanalysed the reads using MiXCR and keeps one entry per CDR3 protein. Among roughly 600,000 distinct CDR3 sequences, roughly a quarter were seen once, and the ten largest hold under 8.5%. This clonotype appeared many times. Its specificity is unknown. The material sequenced was CD8+ T cells from PBMCs. The receptor was isolated from a human donor in good health (CMV status not recorded). Some clones in this sample may be carry-over from other donors' samples. The V and J genes are TRBV4-1 and TRBJ2-2; 7 bases fit TRBD2. DNA for the CDR3: TGCGCCAGCAGCCCTTACTCGGGGGGACTTTTGAACACCGGGGAGCTGTTTTTT. This sequence encodes CASSPYSGGLLNTGELFF.